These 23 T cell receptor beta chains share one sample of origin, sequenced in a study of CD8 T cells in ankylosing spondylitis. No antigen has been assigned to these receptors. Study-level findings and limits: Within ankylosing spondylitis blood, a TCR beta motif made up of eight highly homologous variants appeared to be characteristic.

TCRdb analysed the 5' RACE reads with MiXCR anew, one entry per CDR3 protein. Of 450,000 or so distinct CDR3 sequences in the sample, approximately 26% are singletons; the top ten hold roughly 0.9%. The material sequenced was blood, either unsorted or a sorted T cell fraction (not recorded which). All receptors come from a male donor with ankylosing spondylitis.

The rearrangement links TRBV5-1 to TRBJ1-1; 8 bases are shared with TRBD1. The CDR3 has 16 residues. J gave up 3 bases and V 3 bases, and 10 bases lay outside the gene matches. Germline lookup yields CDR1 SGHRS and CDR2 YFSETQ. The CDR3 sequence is CASSYLPRGLYTEAFF. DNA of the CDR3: TGCGCCAGCAGCTACCTCCCCAGGGGGCTTTACACTGAAGCTTTCTTT.

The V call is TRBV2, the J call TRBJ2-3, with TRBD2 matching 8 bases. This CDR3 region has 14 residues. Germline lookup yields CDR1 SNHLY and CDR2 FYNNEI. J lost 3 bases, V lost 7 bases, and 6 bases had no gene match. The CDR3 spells CASNPGGETDTQYF. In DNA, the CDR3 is TGTGCCAGCAACCCGGGGGGGGAAACAGATACGCAGTATTTT.

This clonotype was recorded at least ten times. CDR3 DNA: TGTGCCAGCAGCTTACAGTCCTCTGACGGGGAGCTGTTTTTT. This translates into CASSLQSSDGELFF. This chain connects TRBV7-2 to TRBJ2-2; the D is unclear. The V end was cut by 2 bases, the J end by 7 bases, with 11 bases between. Germline assignment: CDR1 SGHTA and CDR2 FQGNSA. This CDR3 spans 14 amino acids.

The CDR3 DNA reads TGTGCCAGCAGCGATCGACAGCCCTCCTACAATGAGCAGTTCTTC. It specifies CASSDRQPSYNEQFF. V usage is TRBV7-9 and J usage is TRBJ2-1; possibly TRBD1 for D (5 bases). Deletions cut 5 bases from V and 0 bases from J, with 11 bases between. This CDR3 has 15 residues. Germline CDR1 reads SEHNR; CDR2 reads FQNEAQ (reference sequence). Drawing the rest from reference TRBV7-9 and TRBJ2-1, the complete variable domain is DTGVSQNPRHKITKRGQNVTFRCDPISEHNRLYWYRQTLGQGPEFLTYFQNEAQLEKSRLLSDRFSAERPKGSFSTLEIQRTEQGDSAMYLCASSDRQPSYNEQFFGPGTRLTVL.

The CDR3 sequence: CASAWGDGNEKLFF. The CDR3 DNA is TGTGCCAGCGCGTGGGGGGACGGAAATGAAAAACTGTTTTTT. The rearrangement uses TRBV12-3 or TRBV12-4 and TRBJ1-4; weak D call: TRBD1 (5 bases). This CDR3 region has 14 residues. The V gene lost 8 bases and the J gene lost 5 bases, with 15 bases spanning the gap.

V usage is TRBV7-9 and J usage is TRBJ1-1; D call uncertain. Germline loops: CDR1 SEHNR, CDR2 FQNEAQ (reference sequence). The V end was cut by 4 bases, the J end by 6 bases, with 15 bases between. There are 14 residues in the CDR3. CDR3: CASSSLDSDSEAFF. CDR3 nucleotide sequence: TGTGCCAGCAGCTCCCTGGATTCGGACTCTGAAGCTTTCTTT.

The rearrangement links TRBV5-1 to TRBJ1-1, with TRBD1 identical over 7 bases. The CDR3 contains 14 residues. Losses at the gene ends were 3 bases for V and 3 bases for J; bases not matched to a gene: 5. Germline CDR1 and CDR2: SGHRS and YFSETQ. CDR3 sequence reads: CASSSTGWDTEAFF. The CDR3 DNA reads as TGCGCCAGCAGCTCGACAGGGTGGGACACTGAAGCTTTCTTT. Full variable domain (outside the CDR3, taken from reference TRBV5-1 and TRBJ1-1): KAGVTQTPRYLIKTRGQQVTLSCSPISGHRSVSWYQQTPGQGLQFLFEYFSETQRNKGNFPGRFSGRQFSNSRSEMNVSTLELGDSALYLCASSSTGWDTEAFFGQGTRLTVV.

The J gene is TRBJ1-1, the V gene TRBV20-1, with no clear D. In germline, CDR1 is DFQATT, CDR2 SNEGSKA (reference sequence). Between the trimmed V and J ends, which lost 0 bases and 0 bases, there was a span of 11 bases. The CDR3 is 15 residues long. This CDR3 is CSARDIGSMNTEAFF. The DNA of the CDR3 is TGCAGTGCTAGAGATATAGGCAGTATGAACACTGAAGCTTTCTTT.

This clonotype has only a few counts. As DNA, the CDR3 is TGCGCCAGCAGAAGTGGGCAGGGGGGCTACAATGAGCAGTTCTTC. It yields the protein CASRSGQGGYNEQFF. The V call is TRBV5-1, the J call TRBJ2-1, with D possibly TRBD1 on 7 matching bases. Looked up from germline, CDR1 is SGHRS and CDR2 is YFSETQ. The CDR3 is 15 amino acids. V gave up 5 bases and J gave up 3 bases, with 15 bases separating them.

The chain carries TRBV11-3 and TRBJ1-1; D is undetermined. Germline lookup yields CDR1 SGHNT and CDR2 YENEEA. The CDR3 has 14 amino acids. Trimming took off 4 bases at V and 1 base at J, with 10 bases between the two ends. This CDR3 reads CASSSGARNTEAFF. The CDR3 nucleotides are TGTGCCAGCAGCTCAGGCGCGAGGAACACTGAAGCTTTCTTT. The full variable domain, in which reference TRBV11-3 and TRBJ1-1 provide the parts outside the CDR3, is EAGVVQSPRYKIIEKKQPVAFWCNPISGHNTLYWYLQNLGQGPELLIRYENEEAVDDSQLPKDRFSAERLKGVDSTLKIQPAELGDSAVYLCASSSGARNTEAFFGQGTRLTVV.

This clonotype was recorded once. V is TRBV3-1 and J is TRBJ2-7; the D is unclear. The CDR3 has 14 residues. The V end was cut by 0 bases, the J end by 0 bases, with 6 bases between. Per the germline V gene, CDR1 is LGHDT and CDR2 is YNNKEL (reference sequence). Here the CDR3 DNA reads TGTGCCAGCAGCCAAGAAGTCGGCTCCTACGAGCAGTACTTC. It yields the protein CASSQEVGSYEQYF.

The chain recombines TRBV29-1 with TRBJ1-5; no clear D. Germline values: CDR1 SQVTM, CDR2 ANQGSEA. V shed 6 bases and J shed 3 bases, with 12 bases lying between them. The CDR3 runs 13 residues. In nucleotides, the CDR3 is TGCAGCGTCGTGGACGATCCCAATCAGCCCCAGCATTTT. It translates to CSVVDDPNQPQHF.

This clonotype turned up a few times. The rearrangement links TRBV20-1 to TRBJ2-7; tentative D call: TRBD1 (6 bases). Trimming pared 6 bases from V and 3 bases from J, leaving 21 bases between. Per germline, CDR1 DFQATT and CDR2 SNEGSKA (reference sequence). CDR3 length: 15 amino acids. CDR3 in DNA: TGCAGTGCGAAGATGTTCGAACAGGGTTGCTACGAGCAGTACGTC. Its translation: CSAKMFEQGCYEQYV.

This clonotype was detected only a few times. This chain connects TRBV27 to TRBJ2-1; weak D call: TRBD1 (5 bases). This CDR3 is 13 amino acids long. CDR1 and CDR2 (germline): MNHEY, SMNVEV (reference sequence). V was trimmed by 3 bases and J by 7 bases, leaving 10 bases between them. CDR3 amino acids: CASSLGPLNEQFF. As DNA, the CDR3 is TGTGCCAGCAGTTTGGGGCCTCTTAATGAGCAGTTCTTC.

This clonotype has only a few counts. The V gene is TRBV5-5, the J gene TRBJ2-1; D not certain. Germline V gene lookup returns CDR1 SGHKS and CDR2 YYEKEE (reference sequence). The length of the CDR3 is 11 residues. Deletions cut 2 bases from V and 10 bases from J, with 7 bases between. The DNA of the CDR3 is TGTGCCAGCAGCTTCGGGCCGGAGCAGTTCTTC. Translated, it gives CASSFGPEQFF.

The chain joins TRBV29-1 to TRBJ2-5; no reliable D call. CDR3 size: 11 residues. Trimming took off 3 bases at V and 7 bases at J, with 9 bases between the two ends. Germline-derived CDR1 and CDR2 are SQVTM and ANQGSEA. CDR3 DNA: TGCAGCGTTGAGGTCGGCCCGACCCAGTACTTC. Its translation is CSVEVGPTQYF.

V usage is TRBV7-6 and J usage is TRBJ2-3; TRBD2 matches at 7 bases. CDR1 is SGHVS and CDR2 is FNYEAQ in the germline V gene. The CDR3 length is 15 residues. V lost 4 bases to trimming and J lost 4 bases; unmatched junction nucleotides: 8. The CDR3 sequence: CASSYSGIRADTQYF. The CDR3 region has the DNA TGTGCCAGCAGCTACAGCGGGATTAGGGCAGATACGCAGTATTTT.

In DNA, the CDR3 is TGTGCCAGCAGCTTGTGGGAACAGCCCCAGCATTTT. Protein sequence: CASSLWEQPQHF. This chain links TRBV5-6 with TRBJ1-5; D unclear. The V gene lost 1 base and the J gene lost 7 bases, with 6 bases spanning the gap. From germline, CDR1 is SGHDT and CDR2 YYEEEE. The CDR3 length is 12 residues.

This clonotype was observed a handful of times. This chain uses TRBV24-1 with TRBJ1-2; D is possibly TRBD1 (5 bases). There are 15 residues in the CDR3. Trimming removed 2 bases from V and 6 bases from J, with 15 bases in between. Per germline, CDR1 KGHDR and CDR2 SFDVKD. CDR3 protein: CATSDSPGRENGYTF. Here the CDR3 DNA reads TGTGCCACCAGTGATTCCCCCGGCAGGGAGAATGGCTACACCTTC.

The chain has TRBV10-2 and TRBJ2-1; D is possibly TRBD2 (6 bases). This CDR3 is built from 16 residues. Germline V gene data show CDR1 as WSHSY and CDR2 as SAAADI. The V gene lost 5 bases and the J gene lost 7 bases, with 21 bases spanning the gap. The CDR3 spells CASSKMNPQLANEQFF. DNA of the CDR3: TGCGCCAGCAGTAAAATGAATCCCCAACTAGCAAATGAGCAGTTCTTC.

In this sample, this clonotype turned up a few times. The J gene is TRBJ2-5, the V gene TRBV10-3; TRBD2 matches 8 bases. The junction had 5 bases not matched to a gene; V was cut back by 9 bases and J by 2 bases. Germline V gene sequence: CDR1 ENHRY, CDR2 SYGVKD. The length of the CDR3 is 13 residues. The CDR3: CAIKIAGQETQYF. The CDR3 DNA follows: TGTGCCATTAAAATAGCGGGACAAGAGACCCAGTACTTC.

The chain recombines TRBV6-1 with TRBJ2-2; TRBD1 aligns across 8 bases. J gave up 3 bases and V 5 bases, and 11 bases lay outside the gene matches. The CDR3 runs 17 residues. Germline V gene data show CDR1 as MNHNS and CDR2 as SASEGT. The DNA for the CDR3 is TGTGCCAGCAGTCGATTGGACAGGGCAGGCGACACCGGGGAGCTGTTTTTT. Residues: CASSRLDRAGDTGELFF.

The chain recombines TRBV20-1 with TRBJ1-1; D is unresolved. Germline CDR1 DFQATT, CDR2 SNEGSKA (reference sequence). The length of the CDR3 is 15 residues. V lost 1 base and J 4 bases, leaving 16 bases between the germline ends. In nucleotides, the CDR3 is TGCAGTGCTAGAGTACCTAGAGGGAAGGGCACTGAAGCTTTCTTT. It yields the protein CSARVPRGKGTEAFF.